This T cell receptor beta chain appears in the sequencing data of a study of blood T cell repertoires in COVID-19. Trimming shortened V by 0 bases and J by 4 bases, and 15 bases separated the two germline ends. Per the germline V gene, CDR1 is LGHNA and CDR2 is YSLEER. The length of the CDR3 is 16 residues. Profiled with immunoSEQ multiplex PCR; TCRdb holds only in-frame clones, not every one. The repertoire includes 130,000 or so clones, roughly three quarters of them detected once, and less than 5% sits in the top ten. The sample was peripheral blood. The sequence derives from a woman aged 70-85 years with COVID-19, enrolled during active disease. The V gene is TRBV4-3, the J gene TRBJ2-5; TRBD2 might be the D (6 bases). The chain's CDR3 is CASSQEAPAGRETQYF. The CDR3 DNA is TGCGCCAGCAGCCAAGAGGCCCCCGCGGGACGAGAGACCCAGTACTTC.